One and the same sample provided the 10 T cell receptor beta chains below, sequenced in a study of blood T cell repertoires in COVID-19. Using immunoSEQ multiplex PCR, the repertoire was profiled, and TCRdb retains in-frame clones only, with some absent. Here the sample spans 300,000 to 350,000 clones, roughly 86% being singletons. Sequencing was done on a sample of PBMCs or T cells enriched from blood (not recorded which). These receptors were taken from a woman aged 18 to 35 who had recovered from COVID-19.

The chain is built from TRBV9 and TRBJ1-1; a possible D gene is TRBD1 (6 bases). V was shortened by 4 bases and J by 1 base, with 14 bases between the two germline ends. Germline V gene data show CDR1 as SGDLS and CDR2 as YYNGEE. This CDR3 spans 15 amino acids. DNA of the CDR3: TGTGCCAGCAGCCCACCGACAGGCCGGAACACTGAAGCTTTCTTT. Protein sequence: CASSPPTGRNTEAFF.

The chain combines TRBV30 with TRBJ2-3, with 13 bases lining up with TRBD2. The CDR3 covers 15 residues. Germline V lookup: CDR1 GTSNPN, CDR2 SVGIG (reference sequence). V lost 4 bases to trimming and J lost 6 bases; unmatched junction nucleotides: 7. The CDR3 nucleotides are TGTGCCTGGAAAGGACTAGCGGGAGAAGGTGATACGCAGTATTTT. This translates into CAWKGLAGEGDTQYF.

The chain recombines TRBV10-3 with TRBJ2-5; 7 bases map to TRBD1. The CDR3 is made up of 14 amino acids. Trimming took 4 bases from V and 4 from J; bases not matched to a gene: 6. Germline-derived CDR1 and CDR2 are ENHRY and SYGVKD. This CDR3 reads CAISGNRQGETQYF. CDR3 nucleotide sequence: TGTGCCATCAGTGGAAATCGACAGGGAGAGACCCAGTACTTC.

The rearrangement joins TRBV27 to TRBJ1-4; no clear D gene. The CDR3 sequence is 16 residues long. Germline V gene data show CDR1 as MNHEY and CDR2 as SMNVEV (reference sequence). Trimming shortened V by 2 bases and J by 8 bases, and 18 bases separated the two germline ends. For the CDR3, the DNA is TGTGCCAGCAGTTTACGCGGTGAACCGTCGTTGGAAAAACTGTTTTTT. Amino acid sequence: CASSLRGEPSLEKLFF.

The rearrangement links TRBV7-9 to TRBJ1-2; 8 nucleotides match TRBD1. There are 15 residues in the CDR3. The V segment lost 2 bases and the J segment 1 base; nucleotides outside the gene matches: 3. Germline V lookup: CDR1 SEHNR, CDR2 FQNEAQ (reference sequence). The CDR3 sequence: CASSLPQGVNYGYTF. The CDR3 nucleotides are TGTGCCAGCAGCTTACCACAGGGGGTTAACTATGGCTACACCTTC. Combining the CDR3 with reference TRBV7-9 and TRBJ1-2 gives the whole variable domain DTGVSQNPRHKITKRGQNVTFRCDPISEHNRLYWYRQTLGQGPEFLTYFQNEAQLEKSRLLSDRFSAERPKGSFSTLEIQRTEQGDSAMYLCASSLPQGVNYGYTFGSGTRLTVV.

The chain combines TRBV7-3 with TRBJ2-2; D might be TRBD1 (5 bases). Trimming took 4 bases from V and 6 from J, leaving 15 bases between them. The CDR3 is made up of 15 amino acids. Germline assignment: CDR1 SGHTA and CDR2 FQGTGA. The chain's CDR3 is CASSSLIGVPGELFF. CDR3 nucleotides: TGTGCCAGCAGCTCTTTAATAGGGGTCCCCGGGGAGCTGTTTTTT.

V gene TRBV9 combines with J gene TRBJ2-7; D is perhaps TRBD2 (5 bases). CDR3 length: 13 amino acids. Trimming cost V 0 bases and J 2 bases, with 6 bases left between them. Germline CDR1 SGDLS, CDR2 YYNGEE. Written as DNA, the CDR3 is TGTGCCAGCAGCGTAGACGGGGCCTACGAGCAGTACTTC. This codes for CASSVDGAYEQYF.

The rearrangement joins TRBV5-1 to TRBJ2-1; D remains unclear. The CDR3 is made up of 16 amino acids. The germline V gene has CDR1 SGHRS and CDR2 YFSETQ. With 2 bases removed from V and 4 bases from J, the gap between germline ends came to 16 bases. The DNA for the CDR3 is TGCGCCAGCAGCTTAGAAGGAGTGGGTGGGTACAATGAGCAGTTCTTC. Its translation is CASSLEGVGGYNEQFF.

The V call is TRBV29-1, the J call TRBJ2-1; the D is unclear. V lost 2 bases and J lost 9, with 5 bases in between. The germline V gene encodes CDR1 SQVTM and CDR2 ANQGSEA. The CDR3 extends over 10 amino acids. CDR3 bases: TGCAGCGTTGAACTCCTTGAGCAGTTCTTC. Its protein is CSVELLEQFF.

This clone occurred a few times. This rearrangement joins TRBV27 to TRBJ1-2; 9 positions agree with TRBD1. The V segment lost 5 bases and the J segment 7 bases; nucleotides outside the gene matches: 5. Germline assignment: CDR1 MNHEY and CDR2 SMNVEV (reference sequence). The CDR3 is 13 residues long. The DNA of the CDR3 is TGTGCCAGCAGTATTACAGGGGGCATTGGCTACACCTTC. It is translated as CASSITGGIGYTF.